A single sample gave rise to the 30 T cell receptor beta chains below, sequenced in a study of blood T cells in healthy people across ages. Combining a sample-barcoded 5' primer with a J-beta primer mix, a second PCR ran for about 6 to 11 cycles. TCRdb processed the 5' RACE reads anew with MiXCR; each CDR3 protein has one entry. Among approximately 730,000 distinct CDR3 sequences listed, approximately 43% were seen once. Sequenced material: blood. The receptors stem from a woman aged 60-75 years in good health.

The gene calls are TRBV27 and TRBJ1-5, with a weak D call TRBD1 (5 bases). V was cut by 5 bases and J by 5 bases, with 16 bases left in between. Per germline, CDR1 MNHEY and CDR2 SMNVEV (reference sequence). The CDR3 totals 15 residues. This CDR3 is CASSAGTLAHQPQHF. The CDR3 nucleotides are TGTGCCAGCAGTGCGGGGACTTTAGCACATCAGCCCCAGCATTTT.

The chain links TRBV13 to TRBJ2-4, with D perhaps matching TRBD1 (6 bases). CDR1 is PRHDT and CDR2 is FYEKMQ in the germline V gene (reference sequence). Trimming stripped 5 bases from V and 1 base from J, with 15 bases between. CDR3 size: 16 residues. The CDR3 loop is CASSLYNQGAKNIQYF. In DNA, the CDR3 is TGTGCCAGCAGCCTCTACAACCAGGGGGCCAAAAACATTCAGTACTTC.

This clonotype was seen a few times. The chain is built from TRBV12-3 or TRBV12-4 and TRBJ2-5, with 9 bases identical to TRBD1. J lost 5 bases, V lost 6 bases, and 7 bases had no gene match. The length of the CDR3 is 14 residues. CDR3 amino acids: CASRQQGAGETQYF. The CDR3 DNA sequence: TGTGCCAGCAGACAACAGGGGGCTGGGGAGACCCAGTACTTC.

The chain employs TRBV5-1 and TRBJ2-1; possibly TRBD1 for D (5 bases). The V end was cut by 1 base, the J end by 10 bases, with 18 bases between. The CDR3 length is 15 residues. The germline CDR1 and CDR2 sequences are SGHRS and YFSETQ. CDR3 in amino acids: CASSLIRDRTYEQFF. The CDR3 coding sequence is TGCGCCAGCAGCTTGATTCGCGACAGAACCTACGAGCAGTTCTTC.

This clonotype was recorded a few times. The V and J genes are TRBV5-5 and TRBJ1-2; 7 positions agree with TRBD1. CDR3 size: 14 residues. Germline-derived CDR1 and CDR2 are SGHKS and YYEKEE (reference sequence). With 4 bases clipped from V and 7 bases from J, the junction kept 10 bases outside the gene matches. The CDR3 DNA sequence: TGTGCCAGCAGCCTCTCAACAGGGGAGGGTGGCTACACCTTC. As protein: CASSLSTGEGGYTF. The full variable domain, completed using reference TRBV5-5 and TRBJ1-2, is DAGVTQSPTHLIKTRGQQVTLRCSPISGHKSVSWYQQVLGQGPQFIFQYYEKEERGRGNFPDRFSARQFPNYSSELNVNALLLGDSALYLCASSLSTGEGGYTFGSGTRLTVV.

This clonotype came up many times. This chain joins TRBV3-1 and TRBJ2-7, with TRBD1 identical over 10 bases. The V gene's germline CDR1 is LGHDT and CDR2 YNNKEL (reference sequence). The CDR3 sequence is 15 residues long. After removal of 5 bases from V and 2 bases from J, the junction contained 6 bases not matched to a gene. CDR3 protein: CASSTGTGDTYEQYF. As DNA, the CDR3 is TGTGCCAGCAGCACCGGGACAGGGGACACCTACGAGCAGTACTTC.

In this sample, this clonotype turned up a few times. The CDR3 bases are TGTGCCAGCAGTTACTCGGGACTCGAGCAAGAGACCCAGTACTTC. Protein product: CASSYSGLEQETQYF. This sequence joins TRBV6-5 and TRBJ2-5; a weak D match, TRBD2 (6 bases). V was clipped by 0 bases and J by 2 bases, with 10 bases between them. The CDR3 spans 15 residues. The V gene's germline CDR1 is MNHEY and CDR2 SVGAGI.

This clonotype was observed a handful of times. This chain's CDR3 is CASSLVGTALAVVNEQYF. Written as DNA, the CDR3 is TGTGCCAGCAGCTTAGTGGGGACAGCCCTAGCGGTGGTCAATGAGCAGTACTTC. The rearrangement joins TRBV7-2 to TRBJ2-5; D tentatively reads TRBD1 or TRBD2 (7 bases each). In germline, CDR1 is SGHTA, CDR2 FQGNSA. This CDR3 is built from 18 residues. Trimming removed 1 base from V and 11 bases from J, with 29 bases in between.

The chain joins TRBV5-1 to TRBJ2-2; D is unresolved. From germline, CDR1 is SGHRS and CDR2 YFSETQ. The CDR3 is made up of 15 amino acids. V shed 4 bases and J shed 3 bases, with 13 bases lying between them. In nucleotides, the CDR3 is TGCGCCAGCAGCCCAACCTACATAGACACCGGGGAGCTGTTTTTT. Amino acid sequence: CASSPTYIDTGELFF.

The table lists this clonotype with a few counts. The gene calls are TRBV18 and TRBJ2-7; 8 bases line up with TRBD1. CDR3 length equals 16 residues. Germline values: CDR1 KGHSH, CDR2 LQKENI. J lost 3 bases, V lost 3 bases, and 10 bases had no gene match. The CDR3 is CASSPPQGAPIYEQYF. CDR3 in DNA: TGTGCCAGCTCACCTCCTCAGGGGGCGCCCATCTACGAGCAGTACTTC.

This clonotype appeared many times. The rearrangement joins TRBV7-9 to TRBJ2-7; no clear D gene. CDR1 SEHNR and CDR2 FQNEAQ come from the germline V gene (reference sequence). The CDR3 contains 11 residues. V was shortened by 8 bases and J by 5 bases, with 10 bases between the two germline ends. CDR3 region: CASQPFNEQYF. DNA for the CDR3: TGTGCCAGCCAGCCGTTCAACGAGCAGTACTTC.

This clonotype was picked up a small number of times. The chain recombines TRBV4-3 with TRBJ2-1; TRBD2 aligns across 9 bases. Unmatched junction bases numbered 6, after V lost 0 bases and J lost 3 bases. CDR3 length: 17 residues. Germline loops: CDR1 LGHNA, CDR2 YSLEER. Here the CDR3 reads CASSQEERLADYNEQFF. The CDR3, as DNA: TGCGCCAGCAGCCAAGAGGAAAGACTAGCGGACTACAATGAGCAGTTCTTC.

This clonotype was picked up a small number of times. The chain has TRBV4-2 and TRBJ2-1; possible D gene TRBD1, 5 bases. Germline CDR1 and CDR2: LGHNA and YNFKEQ. The CDR3 spans 17 residues. V lost 4 bases, J lost 0 bases, and 16 bases lay in between. CDR3 coding DNA: TGTGCCAGCAGCCCTTCACCAGACAGATTCTCCTACAATGAGCAGTTCTTC. Its translation is CASSPSPDRFSYNEQFF.

The chain employs TRBV6-1 and TRBJ2-1; D remains ambiguous. Between the trimmed V and J ends, which lost 4 bases and 6 bases, there was a span of 10 bases. The germline CDR1 and CDR2 sequences are MNHNS and SASEGT. The CDR3 has 13 amino acids. The CDR3 DNA reads TGTGCCAGCAGTGCTTCGTTTCTCAATGAGCAGTTCTTC. The encoded protein is CASSASFLNEQFF.

This clonotype has only a few counts. The chain employs TRBV3-1 and TRBJ2-5; 12 nucleotides align to TRBD2. The trim removed 0 bases at V and 5 bases at J, leaving 7 bases unmatched. The germline V gene has CDR1 LGHDT and CDR2 YNNKEL (reference sequence). The CDR3 runs to 17 residues. CDR3 residues: CASSQESSGRVRETQYF. The CDR3 DNA is TGTGCCAGCAGCCAAGAATCTAGCGGGAGGGTCAGGGAGACCCAGTACTTC.

This clonotype has only a few counts. This chain connects TRBV7-2 to TRBJ2-3; D may correspond to TRBD1 or TRBD2 (5 bases each). Germline V lookup: CDR1 SGHTA, CDR2 FQGNSA. CDR3 size: 15 residues. Between the trimmed V and J ends, which lost 1 base and 3 bases, there was a span of 11 bases. In DNA, the CDR3 is TGTGCCAGCAGCTTAGTGAAGGGACCAACAGATACGCAGTATTTT. This sequence encodes CASSLVKGPTDTQYF. The variable domain in full, with the rest retrieved from reference TRBV7-2 and TRBJ2-3, is GAGVSQSPSNKVTEKGKDVELRCDPISGHTALYWYRQSLGQGLEFLIYFQGNSAPDKSGLPSDRFSAERTGGSVSTLTIQRTQQEDSAVYLCASSLVKGPTDTQYFGPGTRLTVL.

The rearrangement links TRBV7-2 to TRBJ1-5, with D possibly matching TRBD1 (5 bases). This CDR3 is 16 amino acids long. V was pared by 1 base and J by 1 base, with 11 bases between. Germline V gives CDR1 SGHTA, CDR2 FQGNSA. The CDR3: CASSLVGGWSNQPQHF. Here the CDR3 DNA reads TGTGCCAGCAGCTTAGTGGGGGGTTGGAGCAATCAGCCCCAGCATTTT. The variable domain in full, completed from reference TRBV7-2 and TRBJ1-5, reads GAGVSQSPSNKVTEKGKDVELRCDPISGHTALYWYRQSLGQGLEFLIYFQGNSAPDKSGLPSDRFSAERTGGSVSTLTIQRTQQEDSAVYLCASSLVGGWSNQPQHFGDGTRLSIL.

There are a few counts of this clonotype. V is TRBV7-9 and J is TRBJ2-3, with 12 bases matching TRBD2. The CDR3 runs 15 residues. After removal of 6 bases from V and 4 bases from J, the junction contained 5 bases not matched to a gene. The germline V gene encodes CDR1 SEHNR and CDR2 FQNEAQ (reference sequence). The CDR3, as DNA: TGTGCCAGCAGGTCTAGCGGGGGGGCATCAGATACGCAGTATTTT. This gives the protein CASRSSGGASDTQYF.

The V gene is TRBV4-3, the J gene TRBJ2-5; D is unresolved. Judging by the DNA end, TRBJ2-7 fits better; the J call may be wrong. CDR1 is LGHNA, CDR2 YSLEER, per germline. The CDR3 totals 14 residues. The CDR3 nucleotides are TGCGCCAGCAGCCAAGCACTATGGGGATCCGAGCAGTACTTC. Amino acids: CASSQALWGSEQYF.

The CDR3 region has the DNA TGTGCCATCAGAGCGGGACAGGGCTACGAGCAGTACTTC. Translating gives CAIRAGQGYEQYF. V is TRBV10-3 and J is TRBJ2-7; 9 bases fit TRBD1. CDR1 and CDR2 (germline): ENHRY, SYGVKD. V was pared by 6 bases and J by 3 bases, with 3 bases of the junction left unmatched. The CDR3 extends over 13 amino acids.

This clonotype was counted at least ten times. The J gene is TRBJ2-3, the V gene TRBV5-5, with a tentative D call TRBD2 (5 bases). Germline-derived CDR1 and CDR2 are SGHKS and YYEKEE (reference sequence). Trimming cost V 5 bases and J 3 bases, with 10 bases left between them. The CDR3 spans 13 residues. This chain's CDR3 is CASRREMTDTQYF. The CDR3 DNA reads as TGTGCCAGCAGGAGGGAGATGACAGATACGCAGTATTTT.

V and J are TRBV11-2 and TRBJ2-5; D uncertain. Between the trimmed V and J ends, which lost 5 bases and 2 bases, there was a span of 15 bases. This CDR3 is built from 15 residues. Germline V gene data show CDR1 as SGHAT and CDR2 as FQNNGV. CDR3: CASSGSWVVQETQYF. CDR3 coding DNA: TGTGCCAGCAGCGGCTCCTGGGTAGTTCAAGAGACCCAGTACTTC.

This rearrangement joins TRBV11-3 to TRBJ2-7, with a tentative D call TRBD2 (5 bases). The CDR3 covers 15 residues. From germline, CDR1 is SGHNT and CDR2 YENEEA. V lost 1 base to trimming and J lost 7 bases, with 17 bases between them. CDR3 in DNA: TGTGCCAGCAGCTTAGCGGGAATTTCCTACAATGAGCAGTACTTC. Amino acids: CASSLAGISYNEQYF.

This clonotype came up a few times. V and J are TRBV11-2 and TRBJ1-1; D is unresolved. This CDR3 is built from 15 residues. In germline, CDR1 is SGHAT, CDR2 FQNNGV. With 1 base removed from V and 6 bases from J, the gap between germline ends came to 15 bases. CDR3 protein: CASSLGVNAMAEAFF. Here the CDR3 DNA reads TGTGCCAGCAGCTTAGGAGTAAACGCCATGGCTGAAGCTTTCTTT.

The chain couples TRBV20-1 to TRBJ2-1; 9 bases are a match to TRBD2. From germline, CDR1 is DFQATT and CDR2 SNEGSKA (reference sequence). The trim removed 6 bases at V and 3 bases at J, leaving 12 bases unmatched. The CDR3 runs 16 residues. The CDR3 region is CSALEPAGGLYNEQFF. DNA for the CDR3: TGCAGTGCCTTGGAACCAGCGGGAGGCCTCTACAATGAGCAGTTCTTC.

The chain recombines TRBV29-1 with TRBJ2-1, with 9 positions matching TRBD1. CDR3 length: 14 amino acids. Germline CDR1 is SQVTM and CDR2 is ANQGSEA. Trimming at V came to 3 bases and at J to 1 base, leaving 1 base not matched to a gene. The CDR3 sequence is CSVDGTGSYNEQFF. Here the CDR3 DNA reads TGCAGCGTTGACGGGACAGGGTCCTACAATGAGCAGTTCTTC.

The V gene is TRBV7-2, the J gene TRBJ2-7, with D maybe TRBD1 (6 bases). The CDR3 is 13 amino acids. V was pared by 6 bases and J by 5 bases, with 14 bases between. CDR1 is SGHTA, CDR2 FQGNSA, per germline. The CDR3 sequence: CASRSQGWDEQYF. In DNA, the CDR3 is TGTGCCAGCAGGTCACAGGGTTGGGACGAGCAGTACTTC.

This clonotype came up a few times. V usage is TRBV9 and J usage is TRBJ2-6; 8 bases line up with TRBD2. This CDR3 region has 16 residues. CDR1 and CDR2 (germline): SGDLS, YYNGEE. Germline trimming cut 0 bases from V and 6 bases from J; bases unmatched to any gene: 5. CDR3: CASSVVVGGEANVLTF. The CDR3, as DNA: TGTGCCAGCAGCGTAGTGGTCGGGGGGGAGGCCAACGTCCTGACTTTC.

This clonotype was observed a few times. The chain couples TRBV24-1 to TRBJ2-1; D is possibly TRBD2 (6 bases). Germline lookup yields CDR1 KGHDR and CDR2 SFDVKD. Trimming removed 4 bases at V and 5 bases at J, with 20 bases between. This CDR3 is 17 amino acids long. CDR3 in DNA: TGTGCCACCAGTGACCCGCGGTCCGGACTAAGGAACAATGAGCAGTTCTTC. It codes for CATSDPRSGLRNNEQFF.

The chain carries TRBV20-1 and TRBJ2-1; TRBD2 might be the D (5 bases). CDR1 and CDR2 (germline): DFQATT, SNEGSKA (reference sequence). V shed 3 bases and J shed 0 bases, with 6 bases lying between them. This CDR3 is built from 13 residues. CDR3 DNA sequence: TGCAGTGCTAGTAGCGACTCCTACAATGAGCAGTTCTTC. This sequence encodes CSASSDSYNEQFF.